This TCR beta chain was recorded in a study of blood T cell repertoires in COVID-19. In the study overall: Acute-phase and convalescent COVID-19 samples originated in the United States, Italy and Spain. PBMCs, B-cell-depleted T cells, or T cells were the source of the cDNA or gDNA that made up the material.

Germline lookup yields CDR1 MGHRA and CDR2 YSYEKL. The CDR3 has 16 residues. J was trimmed by 2 bases and V by 4 bases; bases with no gene match: 6. How the authors handled the data: Nucleated cell number was recorded as an estimate derived from reference gene primer amplification. Clones were sequenced by immunoSEQ multiplex PCR, and TCRdb holds only the in-frame ones, with some missing. V and J calls plus clone size are reproduced from that table; the DNA served to infer D and trimming. The data contain roughly 330,000 clones, roughly 86% of them seen just once; the ten biggest clones take up approximately 1.5%. In this sample, this clone turned up once.

This receptor was obtained from a woman aged 45-59 years with acute or convalescent COVID-19. Sequenced input: peripheral blood. V usage is TRBV4-1 and J usage is TRBJ2-3, with 10 bases identical to TRBD2. CDR3 residues: CASSLRTSGPTDTQYF. Written as DNA, the CDR3 is TGCGCCAGCAGCCTCCGGACTAGCGGACCCACAGATACGCAGTATTTT.